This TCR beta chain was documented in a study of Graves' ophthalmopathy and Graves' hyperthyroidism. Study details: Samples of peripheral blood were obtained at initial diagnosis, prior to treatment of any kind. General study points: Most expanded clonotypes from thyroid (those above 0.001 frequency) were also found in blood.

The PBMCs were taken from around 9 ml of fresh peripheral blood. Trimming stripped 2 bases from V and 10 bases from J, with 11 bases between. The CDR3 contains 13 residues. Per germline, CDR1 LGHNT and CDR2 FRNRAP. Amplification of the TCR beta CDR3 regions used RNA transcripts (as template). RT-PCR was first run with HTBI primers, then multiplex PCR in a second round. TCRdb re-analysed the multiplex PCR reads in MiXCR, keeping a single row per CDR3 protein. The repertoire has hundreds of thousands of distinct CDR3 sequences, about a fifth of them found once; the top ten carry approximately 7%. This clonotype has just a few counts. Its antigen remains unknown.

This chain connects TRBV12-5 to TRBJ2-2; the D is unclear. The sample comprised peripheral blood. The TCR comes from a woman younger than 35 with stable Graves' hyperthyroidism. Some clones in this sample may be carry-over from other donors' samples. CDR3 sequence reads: CASGLSPTSELFF. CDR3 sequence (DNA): TGTGCTAGTGGTTTGAGCCCCACGTCGGAGCTGTTTTTT.